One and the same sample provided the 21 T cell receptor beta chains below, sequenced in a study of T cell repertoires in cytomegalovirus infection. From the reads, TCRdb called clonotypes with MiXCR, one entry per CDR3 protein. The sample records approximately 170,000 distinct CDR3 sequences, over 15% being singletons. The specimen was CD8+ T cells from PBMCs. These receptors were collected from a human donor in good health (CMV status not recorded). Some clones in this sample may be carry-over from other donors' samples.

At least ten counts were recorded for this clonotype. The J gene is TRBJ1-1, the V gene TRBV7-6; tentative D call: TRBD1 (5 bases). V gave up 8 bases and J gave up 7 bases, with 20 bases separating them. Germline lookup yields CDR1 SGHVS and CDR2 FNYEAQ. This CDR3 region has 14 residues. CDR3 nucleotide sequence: TGTGCCAGCGGTTGGGGCCAGGGATCAATTGAAGCTTTCTTT. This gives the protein CASGWGQGSIEAFF.

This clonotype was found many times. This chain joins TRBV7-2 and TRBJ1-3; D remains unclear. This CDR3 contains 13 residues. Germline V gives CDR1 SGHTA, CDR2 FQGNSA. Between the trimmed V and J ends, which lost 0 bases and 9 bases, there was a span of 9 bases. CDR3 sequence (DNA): TGTGCCAGCAGCTTAGCCCCTGTGGGCACCATATATTTT. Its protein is CASSLAPVGTIYF.

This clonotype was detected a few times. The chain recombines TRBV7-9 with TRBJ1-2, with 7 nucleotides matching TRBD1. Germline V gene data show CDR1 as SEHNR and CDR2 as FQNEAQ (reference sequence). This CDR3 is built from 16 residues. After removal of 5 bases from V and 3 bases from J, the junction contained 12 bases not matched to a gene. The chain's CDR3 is CASSPERGRRDYGYTF. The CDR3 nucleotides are TGTGCCAGCAGCCCCGAGAGGGGGCGAAGAGACTATGGCTACACCTTC.

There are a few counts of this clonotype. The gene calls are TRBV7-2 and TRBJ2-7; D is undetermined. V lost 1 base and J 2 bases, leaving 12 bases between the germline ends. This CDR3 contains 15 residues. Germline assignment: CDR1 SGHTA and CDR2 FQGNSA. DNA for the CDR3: TGTGCCAGCAGCTTAGACAGCCCCTCGACCTACGAGCAGTACTTC. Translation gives CASSLDSPSTYEQYF.

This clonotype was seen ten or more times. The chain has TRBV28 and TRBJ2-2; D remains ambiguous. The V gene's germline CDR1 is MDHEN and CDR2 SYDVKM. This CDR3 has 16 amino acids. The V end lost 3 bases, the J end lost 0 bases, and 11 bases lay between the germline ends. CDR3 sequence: CASSFDFKTNTGELFF. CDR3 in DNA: TGTGCCAGCAGTTTCGACTTCAAGACGAACACCGGGGAGCTGTTTTTT.

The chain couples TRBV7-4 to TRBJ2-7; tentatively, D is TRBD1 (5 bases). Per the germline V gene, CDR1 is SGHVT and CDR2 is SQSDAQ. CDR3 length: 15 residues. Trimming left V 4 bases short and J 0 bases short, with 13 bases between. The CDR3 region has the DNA TGTGCCAGCAGCTATTACGACAGAAACTCCTACGAGCAGTACTTC. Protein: CASSYYDRNSYEQYF. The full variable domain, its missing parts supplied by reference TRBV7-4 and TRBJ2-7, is GAGVSQSPRYKVAKRGRDVALRCDSISGHVTLYWYRQTLGQGSEVLTYSQSDAQRDKSGRPSGRFSAERPERSVSTLKIQRTEQGDSAVYLCASSYYDRNSYEQYFGPGTRLTVT.

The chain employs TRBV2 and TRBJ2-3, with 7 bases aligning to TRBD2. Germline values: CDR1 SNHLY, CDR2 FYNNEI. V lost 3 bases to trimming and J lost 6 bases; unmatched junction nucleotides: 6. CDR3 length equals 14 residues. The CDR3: CASSDPTSPDTQYF. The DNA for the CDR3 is TGTGCCAGCAGTGATCCGACTAGCCCGGATACGCAGTATTTT.

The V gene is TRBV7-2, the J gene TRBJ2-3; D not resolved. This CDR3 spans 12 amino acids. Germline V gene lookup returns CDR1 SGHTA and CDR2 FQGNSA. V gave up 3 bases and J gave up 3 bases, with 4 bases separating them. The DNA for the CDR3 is TGTGCCAGCAGCTTCTGGACAGATACGCAGTATTTT. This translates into CASSFWTDTQYF.

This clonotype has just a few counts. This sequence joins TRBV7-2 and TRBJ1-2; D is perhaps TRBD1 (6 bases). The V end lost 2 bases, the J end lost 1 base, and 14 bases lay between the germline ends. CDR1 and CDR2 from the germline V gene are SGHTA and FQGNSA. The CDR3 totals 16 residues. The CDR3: CASSLNQGLLNYGYTF. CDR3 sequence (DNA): TGTGCCAGCAGCTTAAACCAGGGGCTCCTTAACTATGGCTACACCTTC.

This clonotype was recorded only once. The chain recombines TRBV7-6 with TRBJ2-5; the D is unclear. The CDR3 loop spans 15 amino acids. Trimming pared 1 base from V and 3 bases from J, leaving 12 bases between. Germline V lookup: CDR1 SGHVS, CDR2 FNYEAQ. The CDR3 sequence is CASSLVYRPKETQYF. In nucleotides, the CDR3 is TGTGCCAGCAGCTTAGTGTACCGCCCCAAAGAGACCCAGTACTTC.

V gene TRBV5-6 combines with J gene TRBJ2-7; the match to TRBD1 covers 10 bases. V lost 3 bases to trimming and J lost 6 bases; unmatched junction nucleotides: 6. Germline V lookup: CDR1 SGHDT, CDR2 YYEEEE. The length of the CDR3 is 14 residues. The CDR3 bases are TGTGCCAGCAGCTCCGGGACAGGGGCCCGCGAGCAGTACTTC. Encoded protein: CASSSGTGAREQYF.

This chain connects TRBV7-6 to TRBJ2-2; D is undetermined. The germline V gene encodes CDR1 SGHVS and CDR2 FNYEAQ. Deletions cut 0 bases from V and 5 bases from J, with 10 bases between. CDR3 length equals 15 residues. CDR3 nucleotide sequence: TGTGCCAGCAGCTTAGCGATCGGGTGGACCGGGGAGCTGTTTTTT. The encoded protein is CASSLAIGWTGELFF.

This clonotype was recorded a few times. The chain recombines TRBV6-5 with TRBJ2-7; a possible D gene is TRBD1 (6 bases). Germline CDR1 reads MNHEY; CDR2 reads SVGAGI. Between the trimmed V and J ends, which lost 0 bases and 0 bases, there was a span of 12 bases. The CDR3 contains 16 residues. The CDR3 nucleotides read TGTGCCAGCAGTTACTCCGGGACATCTAGCTCCTACGAGCAGTACTTC. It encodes CASSYSGTSSSYEQYF.

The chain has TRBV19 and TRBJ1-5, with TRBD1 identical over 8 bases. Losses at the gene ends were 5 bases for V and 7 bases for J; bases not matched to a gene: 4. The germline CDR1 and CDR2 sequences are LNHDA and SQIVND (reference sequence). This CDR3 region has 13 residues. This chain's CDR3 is CASSPQGAQPQHF. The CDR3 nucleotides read TGTGCCAGTAGTCCGCAGGGGGCACAGCCCCAGCATTTT.

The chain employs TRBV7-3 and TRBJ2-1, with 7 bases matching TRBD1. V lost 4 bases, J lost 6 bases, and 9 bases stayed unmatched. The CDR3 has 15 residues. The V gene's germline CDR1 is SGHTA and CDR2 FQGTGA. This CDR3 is CASSYRQGLGNEQFF. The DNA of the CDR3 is TGTGCCAGCAGCTACCGACAGGGCCTTGGCAATGAGCAGTTCTTC.

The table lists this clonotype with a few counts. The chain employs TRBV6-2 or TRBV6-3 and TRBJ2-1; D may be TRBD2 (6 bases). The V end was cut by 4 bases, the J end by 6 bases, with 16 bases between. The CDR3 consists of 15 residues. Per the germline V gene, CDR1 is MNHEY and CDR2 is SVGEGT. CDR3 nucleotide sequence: TGTGCCAGCAGTTTCCTCATCGGGGGAGGCAATGAGCAGTTCTTC. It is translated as CASSFLIGGGNEQFF.

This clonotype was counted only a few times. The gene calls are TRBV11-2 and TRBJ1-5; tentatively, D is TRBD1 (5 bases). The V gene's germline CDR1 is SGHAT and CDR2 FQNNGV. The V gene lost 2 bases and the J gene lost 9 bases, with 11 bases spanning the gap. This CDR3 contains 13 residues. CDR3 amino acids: CASSLQDTLPQHF. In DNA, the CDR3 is TGTGCCAGCAGCTTACAGGACACACTGCCCCAGCATTTT.

The CDR3: CASRSLGQGASPLHF. The CDR3, as DNA: TGTGCCAGCCGTTCTCTGGGACAGGGGGCCTCACCCCTCCACTTT. The chain links TRBV27 to TRBJ1-6; 12 bases align to TRBD1. The CDR3 extends over 15 amino acids. V lost 8 bases to trimming and J lost 10 bases; unmatched junction nucleotides: 9. In germline, CDR1 is MNHEY, CDR2 SMNVEV (reference sequence).

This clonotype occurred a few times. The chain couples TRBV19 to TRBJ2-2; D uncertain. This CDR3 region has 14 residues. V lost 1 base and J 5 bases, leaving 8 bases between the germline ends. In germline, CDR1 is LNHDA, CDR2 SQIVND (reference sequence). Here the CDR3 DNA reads TGTGCCAGTAGTATAGCTGGTTGGACCGGGGAGCTGTTTTTT. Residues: CASSIAGWTGELFF.

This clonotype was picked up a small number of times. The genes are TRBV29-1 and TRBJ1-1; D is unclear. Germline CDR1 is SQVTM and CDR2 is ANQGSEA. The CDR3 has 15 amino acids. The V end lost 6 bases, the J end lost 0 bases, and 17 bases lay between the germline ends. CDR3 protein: CSVTGLSSMNTEAFF. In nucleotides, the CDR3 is TGCAGCGTGACCGGACTGAGCTCTATGAACACTGAAGCTTTCTTT. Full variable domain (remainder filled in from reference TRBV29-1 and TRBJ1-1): SAVISQKPSRDICQRGTSLTIQCQVDSQVTMMFWYRQQPGQSLTLIATANQGSEATYESGFVIDKFPISRPNLTFSTLTVSNMSPEDSSIYLCSVTGLSSMNTEAFFGQGTRLTVV.

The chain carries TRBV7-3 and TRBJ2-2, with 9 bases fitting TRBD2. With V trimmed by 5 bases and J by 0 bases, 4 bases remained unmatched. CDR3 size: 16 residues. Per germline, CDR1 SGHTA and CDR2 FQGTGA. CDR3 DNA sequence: TGTGCCAGCAGCCAAAGCGGGGGGACGAACACCGGGGAGCTGTTTTTT. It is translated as CASSQSGGTNTGELFF.